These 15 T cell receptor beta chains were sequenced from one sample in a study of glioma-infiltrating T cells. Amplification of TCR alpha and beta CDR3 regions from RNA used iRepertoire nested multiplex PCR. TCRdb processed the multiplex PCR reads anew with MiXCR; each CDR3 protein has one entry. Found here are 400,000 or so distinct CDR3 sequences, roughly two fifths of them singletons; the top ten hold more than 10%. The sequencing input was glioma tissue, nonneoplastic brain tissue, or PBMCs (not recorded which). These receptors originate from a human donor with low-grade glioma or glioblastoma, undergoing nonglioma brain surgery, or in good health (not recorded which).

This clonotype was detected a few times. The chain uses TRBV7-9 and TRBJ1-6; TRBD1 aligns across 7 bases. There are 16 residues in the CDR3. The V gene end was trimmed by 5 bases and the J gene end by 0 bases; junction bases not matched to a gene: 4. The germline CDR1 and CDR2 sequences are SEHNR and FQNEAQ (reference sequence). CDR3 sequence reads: CASSEQGSSYNSPLHF. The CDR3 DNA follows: TGTGCCAGCAGCGAACAGGGGAGCTCCTATAATTCACCCCTCCACTTT. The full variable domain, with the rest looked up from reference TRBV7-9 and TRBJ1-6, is DTGVSQNPRHKITKRGQNVTFRCDPISEHNRLYWYRQTLGQGPEFLTYFQNEAQLEKSRLLSDRFSAERPKGSFSTLEIQRTEQGDSAMYLCASSEQGSSYNSPLHFGNGTRLTVT.

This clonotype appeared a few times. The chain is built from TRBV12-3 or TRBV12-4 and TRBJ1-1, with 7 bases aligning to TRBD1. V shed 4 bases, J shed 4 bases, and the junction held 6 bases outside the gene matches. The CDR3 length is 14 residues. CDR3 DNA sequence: TGTGCCAGCAGTTCATGGCAGGGGGGCACTGAAGCTTTCTTT. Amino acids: CASSSWQGGTEAFF.

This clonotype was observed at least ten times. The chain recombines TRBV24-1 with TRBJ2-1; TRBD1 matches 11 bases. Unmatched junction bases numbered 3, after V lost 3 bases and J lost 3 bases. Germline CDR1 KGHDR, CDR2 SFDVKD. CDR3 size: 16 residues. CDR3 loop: CATSDRTGGIYNEQFF. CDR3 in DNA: TGTGCCACCAGTGATAGGACAGGGGGCATCTACAATGAGCAGTTCTTC.

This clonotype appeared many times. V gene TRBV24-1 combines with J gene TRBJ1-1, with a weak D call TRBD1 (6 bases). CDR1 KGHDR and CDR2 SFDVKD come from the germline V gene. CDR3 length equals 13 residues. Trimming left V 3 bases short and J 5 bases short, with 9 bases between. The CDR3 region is CATSDPGVTEAFF. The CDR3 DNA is TGTGCCACCAGTGATCCAGGGGTGACTGAAGCTTTCTTT.

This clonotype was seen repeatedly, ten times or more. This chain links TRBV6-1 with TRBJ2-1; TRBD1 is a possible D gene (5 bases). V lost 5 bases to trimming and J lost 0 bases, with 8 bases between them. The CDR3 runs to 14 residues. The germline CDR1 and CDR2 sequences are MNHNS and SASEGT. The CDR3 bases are TGTGCCAGCAGTCACAGGAGCTCCTACAATGAGCAGTTCTTC. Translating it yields CASSHRSSYNEQFF.

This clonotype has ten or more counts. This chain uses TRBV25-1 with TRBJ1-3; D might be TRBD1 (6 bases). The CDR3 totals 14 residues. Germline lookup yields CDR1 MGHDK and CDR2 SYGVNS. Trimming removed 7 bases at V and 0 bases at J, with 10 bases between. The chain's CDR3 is CASTTTGSGNTIYF. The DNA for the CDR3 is TGTGCCAGCACTACGACAGGCTCTGGAAACACCATATATTTT. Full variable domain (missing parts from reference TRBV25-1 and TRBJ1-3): EADIYQTPRYLVIGTGKKITLECSQTMGHDKMYWYQQDPGMELHLIHYSYGVNSTEKGDLSSESTVSRIRTEHFPLTLESARPSHTSQYLCASTTTGSGNTIYFGEGSWLTVV.

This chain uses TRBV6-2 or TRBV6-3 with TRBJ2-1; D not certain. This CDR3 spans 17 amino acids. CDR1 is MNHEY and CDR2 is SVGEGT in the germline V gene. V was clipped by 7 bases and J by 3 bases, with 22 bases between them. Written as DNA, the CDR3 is TGTGCCAGCAAGCTATCCCCCCTGCGGCAGCACTACAATGAGCAGTTCTTC. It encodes CASKLSPLRQHYNEQFF.

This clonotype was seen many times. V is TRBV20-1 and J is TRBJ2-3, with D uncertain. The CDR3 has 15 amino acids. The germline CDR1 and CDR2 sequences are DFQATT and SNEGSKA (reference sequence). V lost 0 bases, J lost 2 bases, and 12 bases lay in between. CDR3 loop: CSARDARALTDTQYF. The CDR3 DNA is TGCAGTGCTAGAGATGCTAGGGCCCTCACAGATACGCAGTATTTT.

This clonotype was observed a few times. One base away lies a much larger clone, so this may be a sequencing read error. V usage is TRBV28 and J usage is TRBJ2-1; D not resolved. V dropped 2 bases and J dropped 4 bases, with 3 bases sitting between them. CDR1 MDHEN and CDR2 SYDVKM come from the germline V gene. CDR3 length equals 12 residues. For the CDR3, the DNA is TGTGCCAGCAGTTTAACTTACAATGAGCAGTTCTTC. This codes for CASSLTYNEQFF.

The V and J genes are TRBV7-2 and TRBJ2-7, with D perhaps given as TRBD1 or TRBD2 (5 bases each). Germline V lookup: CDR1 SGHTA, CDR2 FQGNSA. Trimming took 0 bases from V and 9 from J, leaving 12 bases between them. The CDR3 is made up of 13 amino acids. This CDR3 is CASSLAGPERQYF. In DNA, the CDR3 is TGTGCCAGCAGCTTAGCGGGACCCGAACGGCAGTACTTC.

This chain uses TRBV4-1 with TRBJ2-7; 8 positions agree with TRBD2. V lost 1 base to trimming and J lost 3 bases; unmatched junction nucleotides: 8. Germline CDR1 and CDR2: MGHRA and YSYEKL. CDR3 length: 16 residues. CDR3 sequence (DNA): TGCGCCAGCAGCCAAGCCTTAGCGGGACCAAACTACGAGCAGTACTTC. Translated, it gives CASSQALAGPNYEQYF.

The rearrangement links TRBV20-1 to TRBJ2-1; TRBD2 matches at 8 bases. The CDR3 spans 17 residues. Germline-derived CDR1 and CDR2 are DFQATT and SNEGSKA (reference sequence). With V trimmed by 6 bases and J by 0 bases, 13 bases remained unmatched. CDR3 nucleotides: TGCAGTGCGTTGGTCAGAAGCGGGGGAAGCTCCTACAATGAGCAGTTCTTC. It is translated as CSALVRSGGSSYNEQFF.

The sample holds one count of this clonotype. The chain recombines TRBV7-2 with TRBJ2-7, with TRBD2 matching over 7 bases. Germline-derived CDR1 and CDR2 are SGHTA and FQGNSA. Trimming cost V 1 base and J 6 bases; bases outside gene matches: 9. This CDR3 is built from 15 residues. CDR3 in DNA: TGTGCCAGCAGCTTAGGTTGGGATAGCGGGTTCGAGCAGTACTTC. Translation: CASSLGWDSGFEQYF.

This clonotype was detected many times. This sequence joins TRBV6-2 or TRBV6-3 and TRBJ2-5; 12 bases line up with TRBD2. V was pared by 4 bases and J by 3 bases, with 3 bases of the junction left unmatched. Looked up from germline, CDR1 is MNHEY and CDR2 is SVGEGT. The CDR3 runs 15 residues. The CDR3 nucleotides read TGTGCCAGCAGTTTCAGACTAGCGGGAGAAGAGACCCAGTACTTC. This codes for CASSFRLAGEETQYF.

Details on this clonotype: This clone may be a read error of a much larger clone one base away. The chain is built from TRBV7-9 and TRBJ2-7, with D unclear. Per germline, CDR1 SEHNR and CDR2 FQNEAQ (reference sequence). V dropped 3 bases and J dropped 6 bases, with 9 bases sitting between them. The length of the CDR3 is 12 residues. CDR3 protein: CASSFGIPEQYF. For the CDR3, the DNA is TGTGCCAGCAGCTTCGGAATACCCGAGCAGTACTTC.